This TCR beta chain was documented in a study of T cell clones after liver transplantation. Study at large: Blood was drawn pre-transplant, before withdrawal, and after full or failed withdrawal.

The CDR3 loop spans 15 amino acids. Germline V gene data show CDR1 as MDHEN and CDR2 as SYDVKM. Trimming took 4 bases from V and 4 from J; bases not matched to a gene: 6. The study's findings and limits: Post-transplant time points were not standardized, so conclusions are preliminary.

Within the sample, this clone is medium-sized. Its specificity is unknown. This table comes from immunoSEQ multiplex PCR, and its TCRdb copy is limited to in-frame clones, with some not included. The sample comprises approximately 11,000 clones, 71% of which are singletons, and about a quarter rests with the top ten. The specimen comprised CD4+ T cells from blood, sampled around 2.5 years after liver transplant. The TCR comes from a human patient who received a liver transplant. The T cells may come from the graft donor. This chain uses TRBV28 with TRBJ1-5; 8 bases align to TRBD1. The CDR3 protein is CASSYGQGGNQPQHF. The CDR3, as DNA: TGTGCCAGCAGTTACGGACAGGGAGGAAATCAGCCCCAGCATTTT.